The next 27 T cell receptor beta chains were all read from a single sample in a study of cytomegalovirus exposure and HLA in healthy donors. The PCR used 60 Vbeta and 13 Jbeta primers. The method was immunoSEQ multiplex PCR; TCRdb's version includes in-frame clones alone and lacks a portion of them. The table records fewer than 200,000 clones, around 85% of them present only once. The sample comprised PBMCs. These receptor sequences come from a human donor in good health.

The chain carries TRBV6-1 and TRBJ2-7, with 14 bases aligning to TRBD2. Germline CDR1 is MNHNS and CDR2 is SASEGT. The CDR3 contains 13 residues. Germline trimming cut 7 bases from V and 6 bases from J; bases unmatched to any gene: 2. The CDR3 region has the DNA TGTGCCAGCATAGGACTAGCGGGGGGCGAGCAGTACTTC. Translated, it gives CASIGLAGGEQYF.

The chain uses TRBV9 and TRBJ2-2; 11 bases are shared with TRBD2. CDR3 length: 18 residues. The germline V gene encodes CDR1 SGDLS and CDR2 YYNGEE. V lost 4 bases to trimming and J lost 0 bases; unmatched junction nucleotides: 8. The CDR3: CASSHTTSGATNTGELFF. The CDR3 DNA is TGTGCCAGCAGCCACACGACTAGCGGGGCAACGAACACCGGGGAGCTGTTTTTT.

This clone was counted only a few times. This chain links TRBV9 with TRBJ2-7; 10 nucleotides agree with TRBD2. The CDR3 has 15 residues. With V trimmed by 4 bases and J by 2 bases, 6 bases remained unmatched. Germline assignment: CDR1 SGDLS and CDR2 YYNGEE. The CDR3 sequence: CASSPSSGGTYEQYF. The DNA for the CDR3 is TGTGCCAGCAGCCCATCTAGCGGGGGAACCTACGAGCAGTACTTC.

The chain carries TRBV11-2 and TRBJ1-1; a weak D match, TRBD1 (5 bases). The germline V gene encodes CDR1 SGHAT and CDR2 FQNNGV. The V and J ends lost 0 bases and 0 bases respectively, with 11 bases between them. The CDR3 length is 16 residues. CDR3 amino acids: CASSLEPPTVNTEAFF. The CDR3 DNA is TGTGCCAGCAGCTTAGAGCCCCCGACAGTGAACACTGAAGCTTTCTTT.

The J gene is TRBJ2-7, the V gene TRBV25-1, with TRBD1 identical over 9 bases. Germline V lookup: CDR1 MGHDK, CDR2 SYGVNS. The CDR3 has 14 residues. With V trimmed by 8 bases and J by 1 base, 6 bases remained unmatched. This CDR3 is CASRGDRASYEQYF. The CDR3 bases are TGTGCCAGCCGCGGGGACAGGGCATCCTACGAGCAGTACTTC.

There are a few counts of this clone. The rearrangement links TRBV5-4 to TRBJ1-3, with TRBD1 matching over 8 bases. CDR1 is SGHNT and CDR2 is YYREEE in the germline V gene (reference sequence). The CDR3 contains 18 residues. V lost 0 bases, J lost 5 bases, and 13 bases stayed unmatched. The CDR3 here is CASSLGGGQGAMRNTIYF. For the CDR3, the DNA is TGTGCCAGCAGCTTGGGAGGAGGGCAGGGGGCGATGAGAAACACCATATATTTT.

The chain couples TRBV10-3 to TRBJ1-1, with TRBD1 identical over 8 bases. V trimming: 5 bases; J trimming: 0 bases; junction bases outside the gene matches: 5. The germline gives CDR1 ENHRY, CDR2 SYGVKD. The CDR3 is 15 amino acids. In DNA form, the CDR3 reads TGTGCCATCAGTCCACGGACAGGGCTGAACACTGAAGCTTTCTTT. This codes for CAISPRTGLNTEAFF.

This chain uses TRBV7-2 with TRBJ1-2; maybe TRBD1 (6 bases). This CDR3 comprises 13 residues. Germline V gene lookup returns CDR1 SGHTA and CDR2 FQGNSA. V lost 5 bases and J lost 6, with 13 bases in between. The CDR3 region has the DNA TGTGCCAGCAGCAGACCAGGGGTTAATGGCTACACCTTC. Protein: CASSRPGVNGYTF.

Only one count was recorded for this clone. This chain connects TRBV25-1 to TRBJ1-2; TRBD1 agrees at 8 bases. Per the germline V gene, CDR1 is MGHDK and CDR2 is SYGVNS. Trimming removed 1 base from V and 6 bases from J; junction bases left unmatched: 10. The CDR3 has 16 amino acids. The CDR3 DNA sequence: TGTGCCAGCAGTGAATGGGGGGCAGGGGGCGACCATGGCTACACCTTC. Residues: CASSEWGAGGDHGYTF.

V and J are TRBV7-6 and TRBJ1-2; the D is unclear. Germline CDR1 SGHVS, CDR2 FNYEAQ. The CDR3 contains 16 residues. V was trimmed by 0 bases and J by 0 bases, leaving 11 bases between them. CDR3 DNA sequence: TGTGCCAGCAGCTTAGCGACGCCCGGGGCTAACTATGGCTACACCTTC. Translation gives CASSLATPGANYGYTF.

The chain recombines TRBV10-3 with TRBJ2-7, with 8 bases aligning to TRBD1. Germline CDR1 is ENHRY and CDR2 is SYGVKD. Germline trimming cut 7 bases from V and 3 bases from J; bases unmatched to any gene: 11. The CDR3 covers 15 residues. This CDR3 is CAITRTGNVNYEQYF. CDR3 DNA: TGTGCCATCACCCGGACAGGGAACGTAAACTACGAGCAGTACTTC.

The V call is TRBV5-6, the J call TRBJ2-2; TRBD2 aligns across 10 bases. The CDR3 length is 16 residues. With 2 bases clipped from V and 9 bases from J, the junction kept 10 bases outside the gene matches. Germline CDR1 SGHDT, CDR2 YYEEEE. CDR3 bases: TGTGCCAGCAGCTTCGAAAGCGGGGGGGGGTCTCGGGAGCTGTTTTTT. Encoded protein: CASSFESGGGSRELFF.

CDR3 bases: TGTGCCAGCAGCTTGGAAGCGAACACTGAAGCTTTCTTT. Translated, it gives CASSLEANTEAFF. The rearrangement joins TRBV5-4 to TRBJ1-1; D uncertain. CDR1 is SGHNT, CDR2 YYREEE, per germline (reference sequence). This CDR3 spans 13 amino acids. Trimming took 0 bases from V and 1 from J, leaving 4 bases between them.

The V call is TRBV7-2, the J call TRBJ2-2; D gene unclear. The germline V and J ends were trimmed by 5 bases and 0 bases, with 16 bases remaining between them. The CDR3 totals 17 residues. The germline CDR1 and CDR2 sequences are SGHTA and FQGNSA. CDR3 coding DNA: TGTGCCAGCAGCCGTAGCCTCATTATCGCGAACACCGGGGAGCTGTTTTTT. Translation: CASSRSLIIANTGELFF. Drawing the rest from reference TRBV7-2 and TRBJ2-2, the complete variable domain is GAGVSQSPSNKVTEKGKDVELRCDPISGHTALYWYRQSLGQGLEFLIYFQGNSAPDKSGLPSDRFSAERTGGSVSTLTIQRTQQEDSAVYLCASSRSLIIANTGELFFGEGSRLTVL.

The chain combines TRBV4-1 with TRBJ2-5; D is undetermined. The V and J ends lost 0 bases and 10 bases respectively, with 9 bases between them. Per germline, CDR1 MGHRA and CDR2 YSYEKL. The CDR3 spans 12 residues. CDR3 nucleotides: TGCGCCAGCAGCCAAGATTGGGCCGGCCAGTACTTC. Translating gives CASSQDWAGQYF.

The gene calls are TRBV19 and TRBJ1-1, with TRBD1 identical over 7 bases. Germline CDR1 reads LNHDA; CDR2 reads SQIVND (reference sequence). J lost 3 bases, V lost 6 bases, and 13 bases had no gene match. The CDR3 has 16 amino acids. CDR3 in DNA: TGTGCCAGTAGGACTGGACAGGCCATCGGGGACACTGAAGCTTTCTTT. Translation gives CASRTGQAIGDTEAFF.

This chain connects TRBV6-4 to TRBJ2-5, with 10 bases aligning to TRBD1. Germline lookup yields CDR1 MRHNA and CDR2 SNTAGT. Germline trimming cut 6 bases from V and 3 bases from J; bases unmatched to any gene: 4. This CDR3 comprises 14 residues. In DNA, the CDR3 is TGTGCCAGCAGCCCCGGGACAGGGGAAGAGACCCAGTACTTC. Its protein product is CASSPGTGEETQYF.

V gene TRBV27 combines with J gene TRBJ1-2; 7 bases match TRBD1. CDR1 is MNHEY, CDR2 SMNVEV, per germline (reference sequence). The J segment lost 7 bases and the V segment lost 5 bases, leaving 4 bases of the junction unmatched. This CDR3 spans 12 amino acids. The CDR3: CASSGDRCGYTF. The CDR3, as DNA: TGTGCCAGCAGTGGGGACAGATGTGGCTACACCTTC.

The rearrangement joins TRBV7-2 to TRBJ2-1; 8 bases are a match to TRBD2. V was pared by 0 bases and J by 6 bases, with 13 bases of the junction left unmatched. This CDR3 comprises 18 residues. Germline V gene lookup returns CDR1 SGHTA and CDR2 FQGNSA. The CDR3 sequence: CASSLAAPSAGGLNEQFF. The CDR3 bases are TGTGCCAGCAGCTTAGCGGCACCCTCGGCGGGGGGCCTCAATGAGCAGTTCTTC.

The V and J genes are TRBV6-1 and TRBJ1-5, with TRBD1 as a possible D gene (6 bases). The CDR3 extends over 14 amino acids. Trimming stripped 4 bases from V and 4 bases from J, with 11 bases between. CDR1 and CDR2 (germline): MNHNS, SASEGT. The CDR3 sequence is CASSATGPNQPQHF. The DNA for the CDR3 is TGTGCCAGCAGTGCCACAGGGCCGAATCAGCCCCAGCATTTT.

The chain uses TRBV5-1 and TRBJ2-7; TRBD2 agrees at 13 bases. The junction had 15 bases not matched to a gene; V was cut back by 5 bases and J by 4 bases. The CDR3 consists of 18 residues. Germline loops: CDR1 SGHRS, CDR2 YFSETQ. Here the CDR3 reads CASRPGRGGGLAGYEQYF. In DNA, the CDR3 is TGCGCCAGCAGACCCGGGAGAGGTGGGGGACTAGCGGGGTACGAGCAGTACTTC. The variable domain in full, with the rest retrieved from reference TRBV5-1 and TRBJ2-7, is KAGVTQTPRYLIKTRGQQVTLSCSPISGHRSVSWYQQTPGQGLQFLFEYFSETQRNKGNFPGRFSGRQFSNSRSEMNVSTLELGDSALYLCASRPGRGGGLAGYEQYFGPGTRLTVT.

Concerning this clone itself: One junction end disagrees with the germline gene, perhaps due to a read error. This chain connects TRBV5-1 to TRBJ2-7; D may be TRBD1 (6 bases). CDR3 length: 14 residues. Germline V gives CDR1 SGHRS, CDR2 YFSETQ. The CDR3 here is CASSLDRVAYEQCF. CDR3 nucleotide sequence: TGCGCCAGCAGCTTGGACAGGGTGGCCTACGAGCAGTGCTTC.

The V call is TRBV18, the J call TRBJ1-5; D not resolved. The ends were cut back, 3 bases at V and 6 bases at J, with 9 bases in the middle. Germline V lookup: CDR1 KGHSH, CDR2 LQKENI. This CDR3 has 13 amino acids. DNA for the CDR3: TGTGCCAGCTCACCTGACATGACTCAGCCCCAGCATTTT. This gives the protein CASSPDMTQPQHF.

This chain links TRBV6-1 with TRBJ2-1; 12 positions agree with TRBD2. The CDR3 consists of 15 residues. CDR1 and CDR2 from the germline V gene are MNHNS and SASEGT. With 5 bases clipped from V and 4 bases from J, the junction kept 3 bases outside the gene matches. The CDR3 DNA sequence: TGTGCCAGCAGTCCCACTAGCGGGGGGTACAATGAGCAGTTCTTC. It translates to CASSPTSGGYNEQFF.

The gene calls are TRBV5-1 and TRBJ2-5; 12 positions agree with TRBD2. The trim removed 4 bases at V and 0 bases at J, leaving 1 base unmatched. Germline V CDR1 and CDR2: SGHRS, YFSETQ. This CDR3 is 15 amino acids long. The CDR3 DNA follows: TGCGCCAGCAGCCGACTAGCGGGGGACCAAGAGACCCAGTACTTC. It yields the protein CASSRLAGDQETQYF.

The chain combines TRBV7-9 with TRBJ2-2; D remains ambiguous. The CDR3 consists of 13 residues. Germline assignment: CDR1 SEHNR and CDR2 FQNEAQ (reference sequence). Trimming took off 3 bases at V and 8 bases at J, with 10 bases between the two ends. In nucleotides, the CDR3 is TGTGCCAGCAGCTTTTCTACTTGGGGGGAGCTGTTTTTT. Translated: CASSFSTWGELFF.

J is TRBJ2-5 and V is TRBV9; 8 nucleotides agree with TRBD1. Looked up from germline, CDR1 is SGDLS and CDR2 is YYNGEE. With V trimmed by 4 bases and J by 2 bases, 7 bases remained unmatched. The CDR3 has 15 residues. This chain's CDR3 is CASSYTGGRQETQYF. As DNA, the CDR3 is TGTGCCAGCAGCTACACAGGGGGGCGGCAAGAGACCCAGTACTTC.